A selection of T cell receptor beta chains follows, all from one sample in a study of blood T cell repertoires in COVID-19. The assay was immunoSEQ multiplex PCR, and TCRdb's table has in-frame clones only and misses some. Found here are more than 250,000 clones, over 75% of them singletons; the top ten hold around 0.7%. The specimen sequenced was peripheral blood. The source of these receptors is a human donor in a cohort sampled during active COVID-19. CDR3s include the opening cysteine and the closing phenylalanine or tryptophan. A D gene is named only where the DNA matches it firmly. Rows may omit the clone size; those that give it use once, few, many or a size class.

v_call	d_call	j_call	clone_size	cdr3_aa	cdr3_nt
TRBV6-1	-	TRBJ1-1	once	CASSEVGPEAFF	TGTGCCAGCAGTGAAGTGGGCCCTGAAGCTTTCTTT
TRBV10-3	TRBD2	TRBJ2-7	-	CAISDGAGAYEQYF	TGTGCCATCAGTGATGGGGCGGGGGCCTACGAGCAGTACTTC
TRBV30	TRBD1	TRBJ1-2	-	CAWKGTGGSYGYTF	TGTGCCTGGAAGGGGACAGGGGGTAGCTATGGCTACACCTTC
TRBV18	-	TRBJ2-7	once	CASSPGWTASYEQYF	TGTGCCAGCTCACCAGGTTGGACAGCCTCCTACGAGCAGTACTTC
TRBV12-3/TRBV12-4	-	TRBJ1-3	-	CASSLTAAIYF	TGTGCCAGCAGTTTAACGGCGGCCATATATTTT
TRBV25-1	TRBD2	TRBJ2-7	few	CASTRSGSPYEQYF	TGTGCCAGCACTCGAAGCGGGAGCCCCTACGAGCAGTACTTC
TRBV6-2/TRBV6-3	-	TRBJ2-1	-	CASSQRHADGQFF	TGTGCCAGCAGTCAAAGACACGCCGACGGGCAGTTCTTC
TRBV5-1	-	TRBJ2-7	-	CASSLAYSYEQYF	TGCGCCAGCAGCTTGGCCTACTCCTACGAGCAGTACTTC
TRBV6-1	-	TRBJ1-3	-	CASSELQASSGNTIYF	TGTGCCAGCAGTGAACTACAGGCAAGCTCTGGAAACACCATATATTTT
TRBV6-2/TRBV6-3	-	TRBJ1-1	-	CASSYPPGGGLTEAFF	TGTGCCAGCAGTTACCCCCCCGGCGGGGGGCTCACTGAAGCTTTCTTT
TRBV27	TRBD1	TRBJ1-2	-	CASSLSEQGIRYGYTF	TGTGCCAGCAGTTTATCGGAACAGGGGATTAGATATGGCTACACCTTC
TRBV7-3	TRBD1	TRBJ2-7	-	CASSPDGTAGWEQYF	TGTGCCAGCAGCCCCGACGGGACAGCCGGGTGGGAGCAGTACTTC
TRBV5-5	TRBD1	TRBJ2-7	-	CASSSYRDRGPEQYF	TGTGCCAGCAGCTCCTACCGGGACAGGGGGCCCGAGCAGTACTTC
TRBV7-8	TRBD1	TRBJ1-5	-	CASSVPRDRAYQPQHF	TGTGCCAGCAGCGTACCCCGGGACAGGGCATATCAGCCCCAGCATTTT
TRBV5-6	TRBD2	TRBJ2-7	-	CASSPSGGSGREQYF	TGTGCCAGCAGCCCGTCGGGCGGGAGCGGTCGGGAGCAGTACTTC
TRBV5-6	-	TRBJ1-5	-	CASSLDRGAYQPQHF	TGTGCCAGCAGCTTGGATCGTGGAGCTTATCAGCCCCAGCATTTT
TRBV30	-	TRBJ1-2	-	CAGWGGADGYTF	TGTGCCGGATGGGGGGGCGCGGATGGCTACACCTTC
TRBV6-6	TRBD2	TRBJ2-2	-	CASSAGLAGVGELFF	TGTGCCAGCAGCGCGGGACTAGCGGGGGTCGGGGAGCTGTTTTTT
TRBV7-6	TRBD2	TRBJ2-1	-	CASSLMSRAGPSYNEQFF	TGTGCCAGCAGCTTAATGTCAAGAGCGGGACCCTCCTACAATGAGCAGTTCTTC
TRBV19	TRBD2	TRBJ2-7	-	CASSIKASGRAHEQYF	TGTGCCAGTAGTATAAAGGCTAGCGGGAGAGCCCACGAGCAGTACTTC
TRBV5-8	-	TRBJ2-7	-	CASSLGRYYEQYF	TGTGCCAGCAGCTTAGGGAGATACTACGAGCAGTACTTC
TRBV2	TRBD1	TRBJ2-3	-	CAIKRDRGKDTQYF	TGTGCCATCAAACGGGACAGGGGCAAAGATACGCAGTATTTT
TRBV7-2	TRBD1	TRBJ1-2	-	CASGSGDRTNYGYTF	TGTGCCAGCGGTTCGGGGGACAGAACTAACTATGGCTACACCTTC
TRBV18	TRBD2	TRBJ2-5	once	CASSPSAGEAETQYF	TGTGCCAGCTCACCCTCAGCGGGGGAGGCGGAGACCCAGTACTTC
TRBV7-9	-	TRBJ1-2	-	CASSHQDSNYGYTF	TGTGCCAGCAGCCATCAGGATTCAAACTATGGCTACACCTTC
TRBV7-2	TRBD2	TRBJ2-7	-	CASSPGGRLGTYEQYF	TGTGCCAGCAGCCCGGGGGGGAGGTTAGGAACCTACGAGCAGTACTTC
TRBV19	-	TRBJ2-1	-	CASSTEGRYEQFF	TGTGCCAGTAGTACAGAGGGGCGATATGAGCAGTTCTTC
TRBV5-1	-	TRBJ1-1	-	CASSLEGGTTEAFF	TGCGCCAGCAGCTTGGAGGGGGGGACCACTGAAGCTTTCTTT
TRBV15	TRBD2	TRBJ2-7	once	CATSRSLGLAGDEQYF	TGTGCCACCAGCAGATCCCTAGGACTAGCGGGAGACGAGCAGTACTTC
TRBV10-3	-	TRBJ1-5	-	CAISLENRQPQHF	TGTGCCATCAGTCTAGAGAATCGGCAGCCCCAGCATTTT
TRBV4-3	-	TRBJ1-1	-	CASSRGRRAEAFF	TGCGCCAGCAGCCGAGGGCGGCGAGCTGAAGCTTTCTTT
TRBV3-1/TRBV3-2	TRBD2	TRBJ2-7	-	CASNLAGGGYEQYF	TGTGCCAGCAACCTAGCGGGAGGAGGGTACGAGCAGTACTTC
TRBV27	TRBD1	TRBJ2-7	-	CASSLDRAYEQYF	TGTGCCAGCAGTTTAGACAGGGCCTACGAGCAGTACTTC
TRBV6-5	TRBD1	TRBJ1-1	-	CASRHRGVSNEAFF	TGTGCCAGCAGACACAGGGGGGTCTCGAACGAAGCTTTCTTT
TRBV5-1	TRBD2	TRBJ2-1	-	CASRPLAASHNEQFF	TGCGCCAGTCGGCCCCTAGCGGCATCCCACAATGAGCAGTTCTTC
TRBV10-3	TRBD1	TRBJ1-6	-	CAIGTGAVGAPLHF	TGTGCCATCGGGACAGGGGCCGTGGGGGCCCCCCTCCACTTT
TRBV6-1	-	TRBJ2-3	-	CASSEKVGWTSSTDTQYF	TGTGCCAGCAGTGAAAAGGTGGGATGGACTTCTAGCACAGATACGCAGTATTTT
TRBV19	TRBD2	TRBJ2-7	once	CASSMATGGYYEQYF	TGTGCCAGTAGTATGGCAACCGGGGGGTACTACGAGCAGTACTTC
TRBV13	-	TRBJ2-7	-	CASSIRIAVGRPYEQYF	TGTGCCAGCAGCATACGCATAGCGGTAGGGCGGCCCTACGAGCAGTACTTC
TRBV24-1	-	TRBJ1-2	-	CATSDSDSRAYGYTF	TGTGCCACCAGTGACTCGGATAGCAGGGCCTATGGCTACACCTTC
TRBV5-1	TRBD1	TRBJ1-2	-	CASSLDPGQGAYF	TGCGCCAGCAGCTTGGACCCGGGACAGGGGGCCTACTTC
TRBV10-1	TRBD2	TRBJ2-5	-	CASSESEAGGQETQYF	TGCGCCAGCAGTGAGTCCGAAGCGGGGGGCCAAGAGACCCAGTACTTC